Sequencing of this T cell receptor beta chain was carried out in a study of blood T cell repertoires in COVID-19 (dated by TCRdb to about 2020). As for the study more broadly: The collaborator samples originated in the United States, Italy and Spain and spanned the acute and convalescent phases of COVID-19. Samples came from the ongoing ImmuneRACE study (first 160 participants) plus 1,254 subjects from 6 global collaborators. Nearly every sample came with metadata listing a de-identified subject ID, COVID-19 status, age in years and sex. A freely available public database, intended as a resource for researchers studying the immune response to SARS-CoV-2, is where the repertoires were released. Subjects who had been exposed to COVID-19, were actively infected with it, or had recovered from it provided the deeply sampled blood TCRbeta repertoires that made up the dataset. The prospective study material was composed of cDNA or gDNA derived from T cells, B-cell-depleted T cells, or PBMCs. HLA class I and class II types, where available, came from metadata supplied by the sample provider rather than from assay-based typing.

Cut back by 6 bases and 1 base, the V and J ends lie 14 bases apart. The CDR3 starts with the cysteine, ends with the phenylalanine, and has 15 residues. Just CDR3 DNA is preserved here, 45 bases in frame from base 1. The germline V gene yields KGHSH for CDR1 and LQKENI for CDR2. About this clone: No antigen is known for it. The input lacks base qualities; no much larger clone sits a single base away.

TCRbeta CDR3 regions were amplified from genomic DNA using the immunoSEQ Assay, a bias-controlled multiplex PCR. As for how the authors treated the data: Within the assay, amplification of reference gene primers was used to estimate how many nucleated cells each sample contained. Sequence reads were collapsed and filtered to measure the absolute abundance of every unique TCRbeta CDR3 rearrangement. For each sample, productive Simpson clonality was calculated as the square root of Simpson's diversity index across productive rearrangements. Not all clones reach the TCRdb copy of this immuneACCESS table, which keeps in-frame sequences only. Checked studies attribute under half of the gap to unresolved V genes and leave the rest unexplained. V, J and clone size were drawn from that table, and D and trimming were deduced from the DNA. The sample contains 140,000 to 150,000 clones, approximately 90% of them found a single time. The ten largest account for more than 1% of the sample.

The investigation overall reported the following: Clinical and demographic metadata were provided uncurated, with the amount varying by source and participant.

In the prospective study, participants were roughly 18 to 90 years old, resided in about two dozen geographic areas of the United States, and were enrolled through a virtual design. To assign participants to cohorts, the prospective study relied on clinical history that participants themselves reported in a screening survey and a study questionnaire. Each participant in the prospective study had whole blood, serum and a nasopharyngeal or oropharyngeal swab collected by mobile phlebotomists. Prospective study participants could optionally give additional blood draws and questionnaires over an approximately two-month period. Blood samples from the prospective study were shipped frozen or at room temperature prior to DNA extraction.

The material sequenced was PBMCs or T cells enriched from blood (not recorded which). In this chain, TRBV18 is recombined with TRBJ2-3; the D segment could be TRBD2, given 7 matching bases. The TCR was taken from a woman aged 25 to 39 with acute COVID-19. The DNA reads TGTGCCAGCTCCCGGGGGGCGCTCGGCACAGATACGCAGTATTTT. Its translation is CASSRGALGTDTQYF.